The sequence of this T cell receptor (beta chain) was determined in a study of neurological immune-mediated disorders. Study information: A relapsing-remitting course was seen in about 90% of the roughly 34 multiple sclerosis patients and a secondary progressive course in 3.

The yield of each sequencing run was over 200 million TCR-beta sequences from 15-18 subjects. Each CDR3 protein gets one entry after TCRdb re-called the 5' RACE reads with MiXCR. Here the sample spans roughly 56,000 distinct CDR3 sequences, under 3.5% being singletons. This clonotype was recorded at least ten times. The unsorted libraries were made from 2 million PBMCs kept at -80 C. This TCR derives from a woman in her sixties or seventies with multiple sclerosis. Specimen: PBMCs.

The CDR3 nucleotides read TGCGCCAGCAGCGAACCTGGGGTAAAAGATACGCAGTATTTT. Amino acid sequence: CASSEPGVKDTQYF. The chain links TRBV5-1 to TRBJ2-3; no firm D call. Trimming took off 4 bases at V and 5 bases at J, with 14 bases between the two ends. CDR1 is SGHRS, CDR2 YFSETQ, per germline. This CDR3 has 14 residues.